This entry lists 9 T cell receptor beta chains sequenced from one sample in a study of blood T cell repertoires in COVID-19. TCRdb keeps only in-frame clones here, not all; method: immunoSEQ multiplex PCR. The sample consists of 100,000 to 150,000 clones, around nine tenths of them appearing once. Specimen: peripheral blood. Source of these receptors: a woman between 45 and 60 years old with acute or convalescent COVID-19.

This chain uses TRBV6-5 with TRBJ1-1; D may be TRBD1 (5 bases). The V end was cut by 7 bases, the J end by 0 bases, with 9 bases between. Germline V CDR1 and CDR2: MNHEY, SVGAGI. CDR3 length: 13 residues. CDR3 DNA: TGTGCCAGCACCTTGACAGTGAACACTGAAGCTTTCTTT. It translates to CASTLTVNTEAFF.

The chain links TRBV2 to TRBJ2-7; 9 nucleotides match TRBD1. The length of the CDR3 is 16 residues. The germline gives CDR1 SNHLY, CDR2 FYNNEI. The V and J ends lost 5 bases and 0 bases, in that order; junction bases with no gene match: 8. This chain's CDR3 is CASSWDRASSSYEQYF. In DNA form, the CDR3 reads TGTGCCAGCAGTTGGGACAGGGCCTCTTCCTCCTACGAGCAGTACTTC.

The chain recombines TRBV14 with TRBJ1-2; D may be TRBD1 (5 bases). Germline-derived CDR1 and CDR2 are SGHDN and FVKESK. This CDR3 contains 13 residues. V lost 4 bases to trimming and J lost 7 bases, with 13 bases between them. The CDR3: CASSLSPGVGYTF. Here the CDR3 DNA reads TGTGCCAGCAGCCTCTCACCGGGGGTTGGCTACACCTTC.

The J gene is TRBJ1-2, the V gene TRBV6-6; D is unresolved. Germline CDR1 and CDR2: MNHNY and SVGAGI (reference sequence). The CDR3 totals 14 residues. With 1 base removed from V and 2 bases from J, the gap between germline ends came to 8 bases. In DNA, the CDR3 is TGTGCCAGCAGTTACTTATCTGCGAACTATGGCTACACCTTC. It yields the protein CASSYLSANYGYTF.

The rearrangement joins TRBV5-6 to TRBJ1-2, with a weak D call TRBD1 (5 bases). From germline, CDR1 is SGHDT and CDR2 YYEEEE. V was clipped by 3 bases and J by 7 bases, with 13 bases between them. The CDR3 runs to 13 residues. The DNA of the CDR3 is TGTGCCAGCAGCTCGTCCCGGGGGGGTGGCTACACCTTC. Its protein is CASSSSRGGGYTF.

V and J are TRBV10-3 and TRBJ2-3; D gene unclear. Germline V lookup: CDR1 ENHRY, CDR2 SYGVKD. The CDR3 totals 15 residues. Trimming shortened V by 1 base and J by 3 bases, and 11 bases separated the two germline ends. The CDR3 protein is CAISEFIQTTDTQYF. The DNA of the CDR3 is TGTGCCATCAGTGAGTTCATCCAGACAACAGATACGCAGTATTTT.

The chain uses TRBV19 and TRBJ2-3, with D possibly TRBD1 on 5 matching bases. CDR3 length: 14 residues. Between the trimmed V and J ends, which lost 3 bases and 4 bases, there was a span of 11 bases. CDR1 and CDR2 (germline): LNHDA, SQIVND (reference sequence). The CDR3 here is CASSIGQGPDTQYF. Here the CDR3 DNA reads TGTGCCAGTAGTATTGGGCAGGGTCCAGATACGCAGTATTTT.

The CDR3 loop is CATSAFRVGVQGSYEQYF. The CDR3 bases are TGTGCCACCAGTGCCTTCCGAGTAGGGGTACAGGGCTCCTACGAGCAGTACTTC. The V gene is TRBV24-1, the J gene TRBJ2-7, with TRBD1 as a possible D gene (6 bases). CDR1 is KGHDR and CDR2 is SFDVKD in the germline V gene. Trimming removed 5 bases at V and 0 bases at J, with 22 bases between. The CDR3 consists of 18 residues.

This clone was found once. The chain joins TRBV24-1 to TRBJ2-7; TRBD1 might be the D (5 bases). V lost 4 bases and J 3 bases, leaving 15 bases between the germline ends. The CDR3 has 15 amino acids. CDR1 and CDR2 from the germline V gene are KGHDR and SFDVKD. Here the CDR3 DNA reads TGTGCCACCAGTGACGCCGGACACCAGTTCTACGAGCAGTACTTC. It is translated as CATSDAGHQFYEQYF.